These T cell receptor beta chains were read from a single sample in a study of blood T cell repertoires in COVID-19. Measured with immunoSEQ multiplex PCR; TCRdb has only the in-frame clones, and not every one. Of approximately 260,000 clones listed, around 89% were seen once; the top ten hold 2.1%. Sequencing was performed on peripheral blood. These receptors came from a woman aged 60 to 75 with COVID-19, enrolled during active disease. Each CDR3 is given with its conserved first and last residue. The D gene is left open where the match is weak. Where a row states a size, it is once, few, many or the class of an expanded clone; other rows omit it.

CDR3: CASSLEISSSTEAFF; DNA: TGTGCCAGCAGCCTTGAAATCTCGTCGAGCACTGAAGCTTTCTTT; D: -; size: -; J: TRBJ1-1; V: TRBV11-1
CDR3: CASSLDPGGEAETQYF; DNA: TGTGCCAGCAGCTTAGATCCAGGGGGCGAGGCGGAGACCCAGTACTTC; D: TRBD1; size: -; J: TRBJ2-5; V: TRBV11-2
CDR3: CASTGLANTEAFF; DNA: TGTGCCAGCACAGGACTGGCGAACACTGAAGCTTTCTTT; D: -; size: -; J: TRBJ1-1; V: TRBV6-4
CDR3: CASSLQGTLKGYTF; DNA: TGTGCCAGCAGCTTACAGGGAACCTTAAAAGGCTACACCTTC; D: -; size: few; J: TRBJ1-2; V: TRBV11-2
CDR3: CASSTSGTGATEAFF; DNA: TGTGCCAGCAGCACCTCCGGGACAGGGGCGACTGAAGCTTTCTTT; D: TRBD1; size: -; J: TRBJ1-1; V: TRBV11-3
CDR3: CSAIGGVGQYF; DNA: TGCAGTGCTATCGGTGGAGTTGGGCAGTACTTC; D: -; size: -; J: TRBJ2-7; V: TRBV20-1
CDR3: CASSFRIDRGNEQFF; DNA: TGTGCCAGCAGCTTTCGTATCGACAGGGGGAATGAGCAGTTCTTC; D: TRBD1; size: -; J: TRBJ2-1; V: TRBV11-2
CDR3: CASSLGIGGPPRNEQFF; DNA: TGTGCCAGCAGCTTAGGCATTGGCGGGCCGCCGAGGAATGAGCAGTTCTTC; D: -; size: -; J: TRBJ2-1; V: TRBV7-9
CDR3: CASSPQGFNTEAFF; DNA: TGTGCCAGCAGTCCACAGGGGTTCAACACTGAAGCTTTCTTT; D: TRBD1; size: -; J: TRBJ1-1; V: TRBV6-5
CDR3: CSVGGGTGPRTDTQYF; DNA: TGCAGCGTTGGGGGGGGGACAGGGCCTCGCACAGATACGCAGTATTTT; D: TRBD1; size: once; J: TRBJ2-3; V: TRBV29-1
CDR3: CASSYLPLLTGRVNTEAFF; DNA: TGTGCCAGCAGTTACTTGCCTCTACTTACAGGGAGGGTGAACACTGAAGCTTTCTTT; D: -; size: few; J: TRBJ1-1; V: TRBV6-2/TRBV6-3
CDR3: CASSPQGINYGYTF; DNA: TGTGCCAGCAGCCCACAGGGGATCAACTATGGCTACACCTTC; D: TRBD1; size: few; J: TRBJ1-2; V: TRBV6-2/TRBV6-3
CDR3: CASSLGQNYNEQFF; DNA: TGTGCCAGCAGCCTGGGACAGAACTACAATGAGCAGTTCTTC; D: TRBD1; size: -; J: TRBJ2-1; V: TRBV5-4
CDR3: CASSPPSRGNRETQYF; DNA: TGTGCCAGCTCACCACCGAGCAGGGGAAACAGAGAGACCCAGTACTTC; D: -; size: -; J: TRBJ2-5; V: TRBV18
CDR3: CASSYLAGTGVNTEAFF; DNA: TGTGCCAGCAGCTACCTTGCCGGGACAGGGGTGAACACTGAAGCTTTCTTT; D: TRBD1; size: few; J: TRBJ1-1; V: TRBV5-8